These T cell receptor beta chains were read from a single sample in a study of high-grade serous ovarian cancer treatment subgroups. Repertoires were generated with immunoSEQ multiplex PCR, while TCRdb's copy carries only in-frame clones and drops some. The repertoire includes about 11,000 clones, around four fifths of them detected once, and 5% to 7.5% sits in the top ten. The material sequenced was tumor tissue. These receptors came from a human donor with high-grade serous ovarian cancer. Both conserved end residues are part of each CDR3. The order of the fields is D gene, J gene, clone size, V gene, CDR3 DNA, CDR3 protein. D genes are given only for firm matches. Clone size is given for some rows only: seen once, a few or many times, or a class if the clone is expanded.

d_gene: -; j_gene: TRBJ1-5; abundance: -; v_gene: TRBV6-5; CDR3nt: TGTGCCAGCAGTCTTGATAATCAGCCCCAGCATTTT; CDR3aa: CASSLDNQPQHF
d_gene: -; j_gene: TRBJ1-4; abundance: medium-sized; v_gene: TRBV7-6; CDR3nt: TGTGCCAGCAGCTCCGGCGACGGAGGGACTAATGAAAAACTGTTTTTT; CDR3aa: CASSSGDGGTNEKLFF
d_gene: -; j_gene: TRBJ1-5; abundance: -; v_gene: TRBV29-1; CDR3nt: TGCAGCGCCCAAGGGGCCTCCAATCAGCCCCAGCATTTT; CDR3aa: CSAQGASNQPQHF
d_gene: -; j_gene: TRBJ1-2; abundance: -; v_gene: TRBV28; CDR3nt: TGTGCCAGCAGCCCGACGGGGGACTATGGCTACACCTTC; CDR3aa: CASSPTGDYGYTF
d_gene: -; j_gene: TRBJ2-7; abundance: -; v_gene: TRBV7-8; CDR3nt: TGTGCCAGCAGCTTTAGTCGACAGACTCGCTACGAGCAGTACTTC; CDR3aa: CASSFSRQTRYEQYF
d_gene: -; j_gene: TRBJ2-2; abundance: -; v_gene: TRBV2; CDR3nt: TGTGCCAGCTACTCTTTTGGCGACACCGGGGAGCTGTTTTTT; CDR3aa: CASYSFGDTGELFF
d_gene: -; j_gene: TRBJ2-5; abundance: -; v_gene: TRBV7-9; CDR3nt: TGTGCCAGCAGCTTACGCCAGCCTGGGTCCCAGTACTTC; CDR3aa: CASSLRQPGSQYF
d_gene: TRBD2; j_gene: TRBJ2-7; abundance: -; v_gene: TRBV7-9; CDR3nt: TGTGCCAGCAGCTTAGGGGGAGGGACCTACGAGCAGTACTTC; CDR3aa: CASSLGGGTYEQYF
d_gene: -; j_gene: TRBJ1-5; abundance: -; v_gene: TRBV10-3; CDR3nt: TGTGCCATCAGTGAGTCAAGGGGGACCCAGCATTTT; CDR3aa: CAISESRGTQHF
d_gene: -; j_gene: TRBJ2-2; abundance: -; v_gene: TRBV27; CDR3nt: TGTGCCAGCAGTTTATACGCGAACACCGGGGAGCTGTTTTTT; CDR3aa: CASSLYANTGELFF
d_gene: -; j_gene: TRBJ2-3; abundance: -; v_gene: TRBV19; CDR3nt: TGTGCCAGTAAGACGGGAGACGGGGATACGCAGTATTTT; CDR3aa: CASKTGDGDTQYF
d_gene: TRBD2; j_gene: TRBJ2-1; abundance: -; v_gene: TRBV7-2; CDR3nt: TGTGCCAGCAGCCAAGCCCCGGGACTAGGACATGAGCAGTTCTTC; CDR3aa: CASSQAPGLGHEQFF
d_gene: -; j_gene: TRBJ2-7; abundance: -; v_gene: TRBV5-4; CDR3nt: TGTGCCAGCCGACTTTTCGGTGGGACGACCTACGAGCAGTACTTC; CDR3aa: CASRLFGGTTYEQYF
d_gene: TRBD2; j_gene: TRBJ2-1; abundance: -; v_gene: TRBV19; CDR3nt: TGTGCCAGTAGTATATTAGCGGGAGGAAACTACAATGAGCAGTTCTTC; CDR3aa: CASSILAGGNYNEQFF
d_gene: TRBD1; j_gene: TRBJ2-7; abundance: -; v_gene: TRBV19; CDR3nt: TGTGCCAGTCGGACCTCGGGACAGGGGTCCGAGAAGCAGTACTTC; CDR3aa: CASRTSGQGSEKQYF
d_gene: -; j_gene: TRBJ2-7; abundance: -; v_gene: TRBV4-1; CDR3nt: TGCGCCAGCAGCCAAGATTGGGACGCAAAGTACGAGCAGTACTTC; CDR3aa: CASSQDWDAKYEQYF
d_gene: TRBD2; j_gene: TRBJ2-3; abundance: -; v_gene: TRBV30; CDR3nt: TGTGCCTGGAGTACGGGGGGAGGCACAGATACGCAGTATTTT; CDR3aa: CAWSTGGGTDTQYF
d_gene: -; j_gene: TRBJ1-1; abundance: -; v_gene: TRBV18; CDR3nt: TGTGCCAGCTCACCCTACGTCGGGGCTGAAGCTTTCTTT; CDR3aa: CASSPYVGAEAFF
d_gene: -; j_gene: TRBJ2-7; abundance: -; v_gene: TRBV5-6; CDR3nt: TGTGCCAGCAGCGACCCGCACGAGCAGTACTTC; CDR3aa: CASSDPHEQYF
d_gene: TRBD2; j_gene: TRBJ2-7; abundance: -; v_gene: TRBV18; CDR3nt: TGTGCCAGCTCCTGGACTAGGAGCTACGAGCAGTACTTC; CDR3aa: CASSWTRSYEQYF
d_gene: -; j_gene: TRBJ2-7; abundance: once; v_gene: TRBV5-8; CDR3nt: TGTGCCAGCAGCTTGGTCTACGAGCAGTACTTC; CDR3aa: CASSLVYEQYF
d_gene: TRBD1; j_gene: TRBJ1-1; abundance: few; v_gene: TRBV6-6; CDR3nt: TGTGCCAGCACCAGGGGGCGGTACACTGAAGCTTTCTTT; CDR3aa: CASTRGRYTEAFF
d_gene: -; j_gene: TRBJ1-1; abundance: -; v_gene: TRBV5-4; CDR3nt: TGTGCCAGCAGCTTAGGGGCTACAAGCACTGAAGCTTTCTTT; CDR3aa: CASSLGATSTEAFF
d_gene: -; j_gene: TRBJ2-1; abundance: once; v_gene: TRBV28; CDR3nt: TGTGCCAGCACGAGACCGGGACTGTACAATTTTGAGCAGTTCTTC; CDR3aa: CASTRPGLYNFEQFF
d_gene: -; j_gene: TRBJ2-6; abundance: once; v_gene: TRBV5-4; CDR3nt: TGTGCCAGCAGCTTGGGACGCTTGTCTGGGGCCAACGTCCTGACTTTC; CDR3aa: CASSLGRLSGANVLTF
d_gene: TRBD2; j_gene: TRBJ2-1; abundance: -; v_gene: TRBV5-8; CDR3nt: TGTGCCAGCAGCACCCTAGCGGGAGTCCCCTACAATGAGCAGTTCTTC; CDR3aa: CASSTLAGVPYNEQFF